This T cell receptor beta chain was retrieved from a study of blood T cell repertoires in COVID-19. Across the whole study: Whether acute or convalescent, the COVID-19 samples came from the United States, Italy and Spain. The cDNA or gDNA used as material had been derived from T cells, B-cell-depleted T cells, or PBMCs.

In germline, CDR1 is LNHDA, CDR2 SQIVND (reference sequence). The CDR3 has 12 residues. V gave up 5 bases and J gave up 6 bases, with 8 bases separating them. The table came from immunoSEQ multiplex PCR; TCRdb's copy has only in-frame clones and leaves some out. The table includes 230,000 or so clones, around 83% detected once. The receptor's source is a man aged 40-49 years with active or convalescent COVID-19. Material for sequencing was peripheral blood. The rearrangement links TRBV19 to TRBJ1-5, with D unresolved. CDR3 amino acids: CASSATSQPQHF. CDR3 in DNA: TGTGCCAGTAGTGCCACAAGTCAGCCCCAGCATTTT.